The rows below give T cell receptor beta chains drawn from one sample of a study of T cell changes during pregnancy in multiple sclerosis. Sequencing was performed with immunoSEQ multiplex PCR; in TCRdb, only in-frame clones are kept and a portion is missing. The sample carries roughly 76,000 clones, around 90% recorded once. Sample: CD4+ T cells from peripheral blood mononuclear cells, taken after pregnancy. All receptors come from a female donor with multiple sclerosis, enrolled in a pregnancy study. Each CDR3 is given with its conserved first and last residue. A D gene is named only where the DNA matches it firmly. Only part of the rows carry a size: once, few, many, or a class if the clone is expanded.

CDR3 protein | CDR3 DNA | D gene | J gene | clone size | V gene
CASSHPGGGGTGELFF | TGTGCCAGCAGTCACCCCGGGGGGGGAGGAACCGGGGAGCTGTTTTTT | TRBD2 | TRBJ2-2 | few | TRBV28
CASQILRAGDTDTQYF | TGTGCCAGCCAAATTCTCAGAGCGGGAGACACAGATACGCAGTATTTT | TRBD2 | TRBJ2-3 | . | TRBV2
CASSASQGYEQYF | TGTGCCAGCAGCGCCTCACAGGGCTACGAGCAGTACTTC | . | TRBJ2-7 | . | TRBV9
CASSSGMVSYNEQFF | TGTGCCAGCAGCAGCGGGATGGTATCCTACAATGAGCAGTTCTTC | TRBD2 | TRBJ2-1 | . | TRBV5-4
CASSTSPTSDEQFF | TGTGCCAGTAGTACCTCCCCGACCAGCGATGAGCAGTTCTTC | . | TRBJ2-1 | . | TRBV19
CASSSLSGTGDGYTF | TGTGCCAGCAGTAGCCTATCCGGGACAGGGGATGGCTACACCTTC | TRBD1 | TRBJ1-2 | once | TRBV6-1
CASSSGQGNTGELFF | TGTGCCAGCAGCTCGGGACAGGGCAACACCGGGGAGCTGTTTTTT | TRBD1 | TRBJ2-2 | . | TRBV5-4
CASSPGTANTEAFF | TGCGCCAGCAGCCCTGGGACAGCGAACACTGAAGCTTTCTTT | TRBD1 | TRBJ1-1 | . | TRBV5-1
CASSPLTSGSRGEQFF | TGCGCCAGCAGCCCCTTAACTAGCGGGAGTAGGGGTGAGCAGTTCTTC | TRBD2 | TRBJ2-1 | . | TRBV5-1
CASSQGLAIANTGELFF | TGTGCCAGCAGCCAAGGACTGGCCATCGCGAACACCGGGGAGCTGTTTTTT | . | TRBJ2-2 | . | TRBV7-2
CAINPGQGLMNTEAFF | TGTGCCATCAACCCGGGACAGGGGCTTATGAACACTGAAGCTTTCTTT | TRBD1 | TRBJ1-1 | . | TRBV10-3
CASSFYEAGELFF | TGTGCCAGCAGTTTTTATGAGGCCGGGGAGCTGTTTTTT | . | TRBJ2-2 | . | TRBV27
CASSEEGSGELFF | TGTGCCAGCAGTGAGGAGGGGTCCGGGGAGCTGTTTTTT | . | TRBJ2-2 | . | TRBV6-1
CASSPAQHGYTF | TGTGCCAGCTCACCTGCACAGCATGGCTACACCTTC | . | TRBJ1-2 | . | TRBV18
CSAYRAHGYTF | TGCAGTGCGTACAGGGCGCATGGCTACACCTTC | . | TRBJ1-2 | . | TRBV20-1
CASSLGLTGPKETQYF | TGTGCCAGCAGCTTAGGGTTAACAGGGCCCAAAGAGACCCAATACTTC | . | TRBJ2-5 | . | TRBV7-2
CASSIAGQFYNEQFF | TGTGCCAGTAGTATAGCGGGACAGTTCTACAATGAGCAGTTCTTC | TRBD1 | TRBJ2-1 | . | TRBV19
CASSKTGLRNTEAFF | TGTGCCAGCAGTAAGACAGGGCTGAGGAACACTGAAGCTTTCTTT | TRBD1 | TRBJ1-1 | . | TRBV6-5
CASTPTGTNYGYTF | TGTGCCAGCACTCCGACAGGTACTAACTATGGCTACACCTTC | . | TRBJ1-2 | . | TRBV27
CASTLAGVADTQYF | TGTGCCAGCACCCTAGCGGGAGTCGCAGATACGCAGTATTTT | TRBD2 | TRBJ2-3 | . | TRBV7-9
CALTDRVRPQHF | TGTGCCTTAACGGACAGGGTCCGGCCCCAGCATTTT | TRBD1 | TRBJ1-5 | . | TRBV19
CASSSTGLSGNTIYF | TGTGCCAGCAGCTCTACAGGGCTCTCTGGAAACACCATATATTTT | . | TRBJ1-3 | . | TRBV7-6
CASSLVGGEQYF | TGTGCCAGCAGCTTGGTGGGGGGCGAGCAGTACTTC | . | TRBJ2-7 | . | TRBV5-4
CASSERLADSDTQYF | TGTGCCAGCAGTGAACGACTAGCGGATTCAGATACGCAGTATTTT | TRBD2 | TRBJ2-3 | once | TRBV2
CAWSLRGLGGYTF | TGTGCCTGGAGTCTTAGGGGGCTGGGTGGCTACACCTTC | TRBD1 | TRBJ1-2 | . | TRBV30
CASSLSSGSVHEQFF | TGTGCCAGCAGTTTGAGTAGCGGGAGTGTCCATGAGCAGTTCTTC | TRBD2 | TRBJ2-1 | . | TRBV28
CASSYRLGGDNEQFF | TGTGCCAGCAGTTACCGCCTGGGGGGGGACAATGAGCAGTTCTTC | TRBD2 | TRBJ2-1 | . | TRBV6-5
CAISEGSRGETQYF | TGTGCCATCAGTGAGGGGTCGCGGGGAGAGACCCAGTACTTC | . | TRBJ2-5 | . | TRBV10-3
CASSYSRDEQYF | TGTGCCAGCAGCTACTCTAGAGACGAGCAGTACTTC | . | TRBJ2-7 | . | TRBV28
CASSLLPTSTDTQYF | TGTGCCAGTAGTCTTCTACCTACTAGCACAGATACGCAGTATTTT | . | TRBJ2-3 | . | TRBV19
CASRQAGAEPYEQYF | TGTGCCAGCAGGCAAGCGGGAGCCGAACCTTACGAGCAGTACTTC | TRBD2 | TRBJ2-7 | . | TRBV27
CATSTGGNQPQHF | TGTGCCACCTCGACAGGAGGTAATCAGCCCCAGCATTTT | . | TRBJ1-5 | . | TRBV19
CASSTLTSGTYNEQFF | TGTGCCAGCAGCACCCTCACTAGCGGGACCTACAATGAGCAGTTCTTC | TRBD2 | TRBJ2-1 | . | TRBV5-5
CAWSGGQYGYTF | TGTGCCTGGAGTGGCGGGCAGTATGGCTACACCTTC | . | TRBJ1-2 | . | TRBV30
CASTPNRGVINTIYF | TGTGCCAGCACCCCAAACAGGGGTGTGATAAACACCATATATTTT | TRBD1 | TRBJ1-3 | . | TRBV28
CATSRDDRSNTGELFF | TGTGCCACCAGCAGAGACGACAGGTCGAACACCGGGGAGCTGTTTTTT | . | TRBJ2-2 | . | TRBV15
CATSGETNTGELFF | TGTGCCACCAGCGGGGAAACGAACACCGGGGAGCTGTTTTTT | TRBD2 | TRBJ2-2 | . | TRBV28
CASSVEAASGDWDTQYF | TGTGCCAGCAGCGTAGAAGCGGCTAGCGGGGACTGGGATACGCAGTATTTT | TRBD2 | TRBJ2-3 | . | TRBV9
CAWRAPGSGTDTQYF | TGTGCCTGGAGGGCCCCGGGGAGTGGGACAGATACGCAGTATTTT | . | TRBJ2-3 | . | TRBV30
CSVHGTGGDTIYF | TGCAGCGTTCACGGGACAGGGGGAGACACCATATATTTT | TRBD1 | TRBJ1-3 | . | TRBV29-1
CAWSVGDRANSNQPQHF | TGTGCCTGGAGTGTAGGGGACAGGGCGAATAGCAATCAGCCCCAGCATTTT | TRBD1 | TRBJ1-5 | . | TRBV30
CASSIDPGTGYYEQYF | TGTGCCAGCAGCATTGACCCCGGGACAGGGTACTACGAGCAGTACTTC | TRBD1 | TRBJ2-7 | . | TRBV9
CASAVTSGGVIDTQYF | TGTGCCAGCGCCGTGACTAGCGGGGGCGTGATAGATACGCAGTATTTT | TRBD2 | TRBJ2-3 | once | TRBV27
CASSYSSGNTGELFF | TGTGCCAGCAGTTACTCGTCAGGGAACACCGGGGAGCTGTTTTTT | . | TRBJ2-2 | . | TRBV6-6
CASSSQTGGIEKLFF | TGTGCCAGCAGCTCCCAGACAGGGGGCATCGAAAAACTGTTTTTT | TRBD1 | TRBJ1-4 | . | TRBV5-5
CASSKDNSNQPQHF | TGTGCCAGTAGTAAAGACAATAGCAATCAGCCCCAGCATTTT | . | TRBJ1-5 | . | TRBV19
CAITPGQGSGYEAFF | TGTGCCATCACCCCTGGACAGGGATCGGGATATGAAGCTTTCTTT | TRBD1 | TRBJ1-1 | . | TRBV10-3
CAWTEPMNTEAFF | TGTGCCTGGACAGAACCCATGAACACTGAAGCTTTCTTT | . | TRBJ1-1 | . | TRBV30
CASRRDRANTEAFF | TGTGCCAGCAGACGCGACAGGGCGAACACTGAAGCTTTCTTT | TRBD1 | TRBJ1-1 | . | TRBV5-4
CASFFNRGNTIYF | TGTGCCAGCTTTTTCAATCGGGGAAACACCATATATTTT | . | TRBJ1-3 | . | TRBV6-6
CASSLGRGLDSSNQPQHF | TGTGCCAGCAGCTTAGGCAGGGGACTAGACTCAAGCAATCAGCCCCAGCATTTT | . | TRBJ1-5 | . | TRBV7-8
CASSLQEERTYEQYF | TGTGCCAGCAGTTTACAGGAGGAGCGGACCTACGAGCAGTACTTC | . | TRBJ2-7 | . | TRBV27
CAFDRVSGNTIYF | TGTGCCTTTGACAGGGTTTCTGGAAACACCATATATTTT | TRBD1 | TRBJ1-3 | . | TRBV30
CASSLHRDSLSNQPQHF | TGTGCCAGCAGCTTGCACCGGGACAGCCTTAGCAATCAGCCCCAGCATTTT | TRBD1 | TRBJ1-5 | . | TRBV5-8
CASSSGLSGDTQYF | TGTGCCAGCAGCTCGGGACTATCCGGAGATACGCAGTATTTT | TRBD2 | TRBJ2-3 | . | TRBV9
CASQSAGVEDTQYF | TGTGCCAGTCAATCCGCGGGAGTTGAAGATACGCAGTATTTT | TRBD2 | TRBJ2-3 | . | TRBV18
CASKQPSSHGYTF | TGTGCCAGTAAACAGCCCTCCTCCCATGGCTACACCTTC | . | TRBJ1-2 | . | TRBV19